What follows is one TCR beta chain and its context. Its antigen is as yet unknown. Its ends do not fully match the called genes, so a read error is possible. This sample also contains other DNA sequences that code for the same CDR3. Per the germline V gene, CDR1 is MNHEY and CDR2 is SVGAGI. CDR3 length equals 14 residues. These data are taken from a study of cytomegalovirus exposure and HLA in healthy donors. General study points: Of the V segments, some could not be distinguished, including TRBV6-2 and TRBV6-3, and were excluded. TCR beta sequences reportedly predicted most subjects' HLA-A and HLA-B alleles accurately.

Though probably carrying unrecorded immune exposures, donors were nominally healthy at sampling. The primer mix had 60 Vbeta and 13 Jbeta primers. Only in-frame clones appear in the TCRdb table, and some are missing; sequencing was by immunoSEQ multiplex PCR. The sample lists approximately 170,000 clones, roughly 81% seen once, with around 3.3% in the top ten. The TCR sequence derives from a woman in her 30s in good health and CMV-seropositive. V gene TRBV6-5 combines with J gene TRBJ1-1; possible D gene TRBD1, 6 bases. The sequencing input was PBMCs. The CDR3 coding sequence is TGTGCCAGCCGCCGGGGGGCGGAGAACACTGAGGCTTTCTTT. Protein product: CASRRGAENTEAFF.